This TCR beta chain stems from a study of Ad26.COV2.S vaccination and SARS-CoV-2 variants. About the research overall: The authors gave Ad26.COV2.S intramuscularly, either once or twice 56 days apart. Study observations and caveats: Whether participants received vaccine or placebo, their non-spike TCR breadth was similar. Recipients given vaccine exceeded placebo recipients in spike-specific TCR breadth.

This sample's treatment: around 19 received Ad26.COV2.S at low or high dose, single or two shots; about 5 received placebo; per-sample allocation not given. Collection of the samples took place on day 63 after the first injection of vaccine or placebo. Remarks on this clone: Its antigen is unknown. Different DNA sequences within this sample yield the same CDR3.

Sequencing was performed with immunoSEQ multiplex PCR; in TCRdb, only in-frame clones are kept and a portion is missing. The profile shows about 500,000 clones, 70% to 90% of them singletons. CDR1 is SGHRS and CDR2 is YFSETQ in the germline V gene. The CDR3 is 14 residues long. Trimming stripped 2 bases from V and 0 bases from J, with 5 bases between. This specimen was peripheral blood, taken in a trial of Ad26.COV2.S vaccine versus placebo. This sequence originates from a person between 18 and 65 years old who received the Ad26.COV2.S COVID-19 vaccine or a placebo. The chain joins TRBV5-1 to TRBJ1-4; no clear D. CDR3 nucleotides: TGCGCCAGCAGCTTCGGCACAACTAATGAAAAACTGTTTTTT. Amino acids: CASSFGTTNEKLFF.